The 15 T cell receptor beta chains presented below share a single source sample, sequenced in a study of blood T cell repertoires in COVID-19. Produced via immunoSEQ multiplex PCR; TCRdb's table is partial and in-frame only. Among 100,000 or so clones listed, 85% to 95% were seen once. The sample taken for sequencing was peripheral blood. All receptors derive from a man between 50 and 59 years old with active COVID-19.

This rearrangement joins TRBV12-3 or TRBV12-4 to TRBJ2-1, with D perhaps TRBD1 (5 bases). Trimming cost V 5 bases and J 10 bases, with 15 bases left between them. CDR3 length equals 13 residues. The CDR3 reads CASSPSREGEQFF. As DNA, the CDR3 is TGTGCCAGCAGTCCCAGCAGGGAAGGAGAGCAGTTCTTC.

The chain combines TRBV11-2 with TRBJ2-7; D gene ambiguous. CDR1 is SGHAT, CDR2 FQNNGV, per germline. V was clipped by 4 bases and J by 0 bases, with 7 bases between them. This CDR3 has 13 amino acids. CDR3 loop: CASSYSNSYEQYF. Here the CDR3 DNA reads TGTGCCAGCAGCTACAGCAACTCCTACGAGCAGTACTTC.

This clone was seen a single time. This chain joins TRBV28 and TRBJ1-1, with TRBD1 matching 7 bases. The germline V gene encodes CDR1 MDHEN and CDR2 SYDVKM. After removal of 6 bases from V and 0 bases from J, the junction contained 7 bases not matched to a gene. This CDR3 has 15 residues. In nucleotides, the CDR3 is TGTGCCAGCAGACCGGGGGACAGAATGAACACTGAAGCTTTCTTT. Protein product: CASRPGDRMNTEAFF.

This clone was seen only a few times. The chain couples TRBV6-5 to TRBJ1-2; 8 nucleotides match TRBD1. Germline loops: CDR1 MNHEY, CDR2 SVGAGI. The CDR3 consists of 13 residues. V trimming: 9 bases; J trimming: 2 bases; junction bases outside the gene matches: 5. CDR3 DNA: TGTGCCAGTGGGCGACAGGGGAACTATGGCTACACCTTC. Translated, it gives CASGRQGNYGYTF.

This chain connects TRBV6-5 to TRBJ2-4; possibly TRBD2 for D (6 bases). V lost 5 bases, J lost 3 bases, and 14 bases lay in between. This CDR3 contains 15 residues. From germline, CDR1 is MNHEY and CDR2 SVGAGI. The chain's CDR3 is CASSRAEGGKNIQYF. CDR3 in DNA: TGTGCCAGCAGTCGCGCGGAGGGAGGCAAAAACATTCAGTACTTC.

The V and J genes are TRBV14 and TRBJ1-4; 8 nucleotides agree with TRBD1. In germline, CDR1 is SGHDN, CDR2 FVKESK. After removal of 2 bases from V and 7 bases from J, the junction contained 6 bases not matched to a gene. The CDR3 is made up of 15 amino acids. Here the CDR3 reads CASSQQTGESEKLFF. As DNA, the CDR3 is TGTGCCAGCAGCCAACAGACAGGGGAATCTGAAAAACTGTTTTTT.

This clone was counted once. The chain links TRBV5-4 to TRBJ2-1, with 10 bases identical to TRBD2. The germline V gene has CDR1 SGHNT and CDR2 YYREEE (reference sequence). The CDR3 totals 15 residues. With V trimmed by 4 bases and J by 8 bases, 9 bases remained unmatched. CDR3 nucleotide sequence: TGTGCCAGCAGCCTTGCTAGCGGGAGTCGGGATGAGCAGTTCTTC. Translated, it gives CASSLASGSRDEQFF.

The chain employs TRBV6-1 and TRBJ2-7, with D unclear. Germline lookup yields CDR1 MNHNS and CDR2 SASEGT. This CDR3 is built from 16 residues. V was trimmed by 1 base and J by 1 base, leaving 14 bases between them. The CDR3 DNA reads TGTGCCAGCAGTGAAGAGGTGTCAGGAACGTCCTACGAGCAGTACTTC. The encoded protein is CASSEEVSGTSYEQYF.

The chain combines TRBV6-5 with TRBJ2-7; tentatively, D is TRBD2 (6 bases). Trimming removed 5 bases at V and 4 bases at J, with 18 bases between. This CDR3 region has 15 residues. The germline gives CDR1 MNHEY, CDR2 SVGAGI. DNA for the CDR3: TGTGCCAGCAGTACCGGCGGGGCGGAGACTTACGAGCAGTACTTC. This encodes CASSTGGAETYEQYF.

V usage is TRBV9 and J usage is TRBJ2-2, with D perhaps matching TRBD2 (6 bases). Germline loops: CDR1 SGDLS, CDR2 YYNGEE. With 4 bases removed from V and 2 bases from J, the gap between germline ends came to 12 bases. The CDR3 runs to 15 residues. The CDR3 DNA follows: TGTGCCAGCAGCTTGGGACTCCTAAACACCGGGGAGCTGTTTTTT. This codes for CASSLGLLNTGELFF. Combining the CDR3 with reference TRBV9 and TRBJ2-2 gives the whole variable domain DSGVTQTPKHLITATGQRVTLRCSPRSGDLSVYWYQQSLDQGLQFLIQYYNGEERAKGNILERFSAQQFPDLHSELNLSSLELGDSALYFCASSLGLLNTGELFFGEGSRLTVL.

The chain has TRBV19 and TRBJ2-5; D might be TRBD1 (5 bases). This CDR3 region has 15 residues. Germline CDR1 reads LNHDA; CDR2 reads SQIVND (reference sequence). V shed 3 bases and J shed 0 bases, with 11 bases lying between them. CDR3 protein: CASSIRTQYQETQYF. The CDR3 DNA is TGTGCCAGTAGTATTCGGACACAATACCAAGAGACCCAGTACTTC.

The chain recombines TRBV10-3 with TRBJ1-6; perhaps TRBD1 as D (6 bases). Looked up from germline, CDR1 is ENHRY and CDR2 is SYGVKD. The V gene lost 10 bases and the J gene lost 7 bases, with 20 bases spanning the gap. The CDR3 covers 15 residues. The chain's CDR3 is CATRGAGEGNSPLHF. The CDR3 nucleotides are TGTGCCACCAGGGGCGCGGGGGAGGGGAATTCACCCCTCCACTTT.

The chain couples TRBV19 to TRBJ1-2; 7 bases are shared with TRBD1. CDR3 length equals 14 residues. The junction had 8 bases not matched to a gene; V was cut back by 6 bases and J by 4 bases. Germline-derived CDR1 and CDR2 are LNHDA and SQIVND (reference sequence). The CDR3, as DNA: TGTGCCAGTAGGGCTCCCGGGACAGTCTATGGCTACACCTTC. Residues: CASRAPGTVYGYTF.

The chain couples TRBV27 to TRBJ2-4, with 8 bases identical to TRBD2. CDR3 length equals 13 residues. After removal of 6 bases from V and 7 bases from J, the junction contained 5 bases not matched to a gene. The germline V gene encodes CDR1 MNHEY and CDR2 SMNVEV (reference sequence). The CDR3 sequence is CASSPGGMNIQYF. CDR3 sequence (DNA): TGTGCCAGCAGCCCGGGAGGGATGAACATTCAGTACTTC.

This clone was seen only once. The J gene is TRBJ2-2, the V gene TRBV19; D gene ambiguous. Trimming stripped 7 bases from V and 2 bases from J, with 8 bases between. There are 13 residues in the CDR3. Germline V lookup: CDR1 LNHDA, CDR2 SQIVND (reference sequence). This CDR3 is CASKERNTGELFF. The CDR3 region has the DNA TGTGCCAGTAAAGAGAGAAACACCGGGGAGCTGTTTTTT.